This TCR beta chain was captured by sequencing in a study of blood T cell repertoires in COVID-19. Sequencing used immunoSEQ multiplex PCR; TCRdb keeps in-frame clones, though not all of them. The table lists tens of thousands of clones, approximately 78% of them singletons. The CDR3 has 12 residues. V dropped 5 bases and J dropped 2 bases, with 6 bases sitting between them. CDR1 and CDR2 from the germline V gene are LGHNA and YSLEER. There are a few counts of this clone. The clonotype originates from an older man with acute or convalescent COVID-19. The J gene is TRBJ1-2, the V gene TRBV4-3; tentatively, D is TRBD1 (5 bases). The source material was peripheral blood. The CDR3 spells CASSGANYGYTF. CDR3 nucleotide sequence: TGCGCCAGCAGCGGGGCGAACTATGGCTACACCTTC.